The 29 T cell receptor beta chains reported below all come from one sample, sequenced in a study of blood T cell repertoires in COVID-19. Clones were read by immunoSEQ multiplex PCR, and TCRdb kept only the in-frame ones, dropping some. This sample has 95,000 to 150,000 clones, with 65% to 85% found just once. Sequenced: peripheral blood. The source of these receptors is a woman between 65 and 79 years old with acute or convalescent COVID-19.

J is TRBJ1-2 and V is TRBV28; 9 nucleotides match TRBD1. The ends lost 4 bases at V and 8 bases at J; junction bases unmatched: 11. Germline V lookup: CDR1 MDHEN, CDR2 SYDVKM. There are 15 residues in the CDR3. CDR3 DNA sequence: TGTGCCAGCAGTTCCGGGAACACAGGGGGCCGAGGCTACACCTTC. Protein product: CASSSGNTGGRGYTF.

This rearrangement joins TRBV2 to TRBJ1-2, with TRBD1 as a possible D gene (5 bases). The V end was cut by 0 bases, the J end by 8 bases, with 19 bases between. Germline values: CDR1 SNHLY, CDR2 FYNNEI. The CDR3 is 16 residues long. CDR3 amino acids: CASSEAGRQLQGGYTF. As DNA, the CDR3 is TGTGCCAGCAGTGAAGCGGGAAGACAGCTCCAAGGGGGCTACACCTTC.

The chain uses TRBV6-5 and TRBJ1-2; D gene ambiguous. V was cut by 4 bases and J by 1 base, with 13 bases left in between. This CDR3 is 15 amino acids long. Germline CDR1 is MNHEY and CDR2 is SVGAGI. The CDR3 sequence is CASSFHQHNNYGYTF. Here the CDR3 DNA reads TGTGCCAGCAGTTTCCATCAACATAATAACTATGGCTACACCTTC.

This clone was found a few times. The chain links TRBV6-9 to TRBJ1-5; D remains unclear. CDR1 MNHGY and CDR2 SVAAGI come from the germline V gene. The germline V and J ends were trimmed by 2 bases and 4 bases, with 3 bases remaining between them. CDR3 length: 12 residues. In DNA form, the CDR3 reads TGTGCCAGCAGTTATCAAAATCAGCCCCAGCATTTT. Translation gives CASSYQNQPQHF.

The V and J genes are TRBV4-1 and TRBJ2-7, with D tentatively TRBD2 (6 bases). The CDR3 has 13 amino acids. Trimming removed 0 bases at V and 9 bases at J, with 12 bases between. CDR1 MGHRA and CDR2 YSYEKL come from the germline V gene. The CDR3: CASSQDMVGGQYF. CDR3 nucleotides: TGCGCCAGCAGCCAAGATATGGTGGGAGGGCAGTACTTC.

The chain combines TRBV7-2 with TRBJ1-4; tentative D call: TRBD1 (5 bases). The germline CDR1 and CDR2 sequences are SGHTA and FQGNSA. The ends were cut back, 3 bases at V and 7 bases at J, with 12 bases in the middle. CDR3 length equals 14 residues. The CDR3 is CASSLTAVSEKLFF. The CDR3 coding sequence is TGTGCCAGCAGCTTGACAGCTGTAAGTGAAAAACTGTTTTTT.

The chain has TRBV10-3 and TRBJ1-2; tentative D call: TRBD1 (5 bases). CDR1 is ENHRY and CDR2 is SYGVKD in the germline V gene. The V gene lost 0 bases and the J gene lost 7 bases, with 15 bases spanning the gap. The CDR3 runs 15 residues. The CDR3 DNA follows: TGTGCCATCAGTGAGTCATTGGCAGGGCGGTCTGGCTACACCTTC. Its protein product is CAISESLAGRSGYTF.

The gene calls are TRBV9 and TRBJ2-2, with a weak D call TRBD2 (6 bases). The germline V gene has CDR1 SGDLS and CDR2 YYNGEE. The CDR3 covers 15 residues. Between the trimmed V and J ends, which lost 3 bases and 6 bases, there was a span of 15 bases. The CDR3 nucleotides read TGTGCCAGCAGCGAGGAACTCACGGGGGCCGGGGAGCTGTTTTTT. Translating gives CASSEELTGAGELFF.

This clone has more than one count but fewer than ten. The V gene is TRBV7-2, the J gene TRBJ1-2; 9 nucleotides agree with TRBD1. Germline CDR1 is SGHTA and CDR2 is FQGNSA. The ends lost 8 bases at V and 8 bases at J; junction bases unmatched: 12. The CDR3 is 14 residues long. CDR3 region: CASETGTGYRGYTF. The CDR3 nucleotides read TGTGCCAGCGAAACCGGGACAGGGTATCGGGGCTACACCTTC.

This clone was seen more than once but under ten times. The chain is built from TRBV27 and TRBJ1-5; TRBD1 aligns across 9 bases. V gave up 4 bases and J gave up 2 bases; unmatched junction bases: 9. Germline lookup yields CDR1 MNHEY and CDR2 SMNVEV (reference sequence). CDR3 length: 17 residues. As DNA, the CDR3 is TGTGCCAGCAGTTCTATATGGGACAGGGCTGGCAATCAGCCCCAGCATTTT. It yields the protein CASSSIWDRAGNQPQHF.

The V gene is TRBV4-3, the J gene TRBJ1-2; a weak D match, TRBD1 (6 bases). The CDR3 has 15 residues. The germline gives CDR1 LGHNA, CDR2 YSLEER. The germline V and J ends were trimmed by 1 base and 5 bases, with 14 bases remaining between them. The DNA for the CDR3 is TGCGCCAGCAGCCAAGCCAGTACAGGGCGATATGGCTACACCTTC. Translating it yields CASSQASTGRYGYTF.

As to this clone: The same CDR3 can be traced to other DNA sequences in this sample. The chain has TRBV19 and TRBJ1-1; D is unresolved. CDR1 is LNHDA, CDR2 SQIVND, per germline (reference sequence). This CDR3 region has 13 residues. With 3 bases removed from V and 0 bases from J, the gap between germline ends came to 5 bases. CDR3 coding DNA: TGTGCCAGTAGTATTCGGGTGAACACTGAAGCTTTCTTT. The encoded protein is CASSIRVNTEAFF. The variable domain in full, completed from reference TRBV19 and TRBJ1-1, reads DGGITQSPKYLFRKEGQNVTLSCEQNLNHDAMYWYRQDPGQGLRLIYYSQIVNDFQKGDIAEGYSVSREKKESFPLTVTSAQKNPTAFYLCASSIRVNTEAFFGQGTRLTVV.

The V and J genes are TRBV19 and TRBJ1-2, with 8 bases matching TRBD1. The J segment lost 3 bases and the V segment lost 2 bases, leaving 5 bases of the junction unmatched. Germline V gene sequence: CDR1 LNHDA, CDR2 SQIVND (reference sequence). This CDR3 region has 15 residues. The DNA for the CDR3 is TGTGCCAGTAGTATACTAGGACAGGGTGACTATGGCTACACCTTC. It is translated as CASSILGQGDYGYTF.

The CDR3 is CASSPRAVVVYGYTF. The CDR3, as DNA: TGTGCCAGCAGCCCTCGAGCGGTTGTTGTCTATGGCTACACCTTC. The genes are TRBV7-2 and TRBJ1-2, with no clear D. Deletions cut 5 bases from V and 4 bases from J, with 17 bases between. Germline V CDR1 and CDR2: SGHTA, FQGNSA. CDR3 length: 15 residues. Full variable domain (missing parts from reference TRBV7-2 and TRBJ1-2): GAGVSQSPSNKVTEKGKDVELRCDPISGHTALYWYRQSLGQGLEFLIYFQGNSAPDKSGLPSDRFSAERTGGSVSTLTIQRTQQEDSAVYLCASSPRAVVVYGYTFGSGTRLTVV.

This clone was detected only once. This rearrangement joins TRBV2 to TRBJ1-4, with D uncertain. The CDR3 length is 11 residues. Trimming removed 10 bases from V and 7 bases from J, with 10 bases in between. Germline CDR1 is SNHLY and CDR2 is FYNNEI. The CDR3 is CATFAGEKLFF. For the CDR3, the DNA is TGTGCCACCTTCGCGGGTGAAAAACTGTTTTTT.

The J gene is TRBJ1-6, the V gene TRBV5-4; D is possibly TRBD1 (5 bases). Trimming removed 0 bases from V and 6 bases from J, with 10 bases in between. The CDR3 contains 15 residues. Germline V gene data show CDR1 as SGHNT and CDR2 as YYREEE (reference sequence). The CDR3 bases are TGTGCCAGCAGCTTGGGCCAGGGCGCTAATTCACCCCTCCACTTT. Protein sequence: CASSLGQGANSPLHF.

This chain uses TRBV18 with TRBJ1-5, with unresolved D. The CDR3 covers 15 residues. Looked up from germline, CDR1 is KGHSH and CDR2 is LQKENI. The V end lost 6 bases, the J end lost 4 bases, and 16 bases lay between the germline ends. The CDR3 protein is CASSLSGGRNQPQHF. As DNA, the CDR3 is TGTGCCAGCTCTCTTTCGGGAGGCCGGAATCAGCCCCAGCATTTT. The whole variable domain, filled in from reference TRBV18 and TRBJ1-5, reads NAGVMQNPRHLVRRRGQEARLRCSPMKGHSHVYWYRQLPEEGLKFMVYLQKENIIDESGMPKERFSAEFPKEGPSILRIQQVVRGDSAAYFCASSLSGGRNQPQHFGDGTRLSIL.

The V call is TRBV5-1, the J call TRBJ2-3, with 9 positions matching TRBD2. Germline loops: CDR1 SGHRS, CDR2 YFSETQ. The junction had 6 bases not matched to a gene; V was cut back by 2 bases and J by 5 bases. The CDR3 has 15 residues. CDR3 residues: CASSLDAGGIDTQYF. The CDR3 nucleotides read TGCGCCAGCAGCTTAGATGCGGGGGGGATAGATACGCAGTATTTT.

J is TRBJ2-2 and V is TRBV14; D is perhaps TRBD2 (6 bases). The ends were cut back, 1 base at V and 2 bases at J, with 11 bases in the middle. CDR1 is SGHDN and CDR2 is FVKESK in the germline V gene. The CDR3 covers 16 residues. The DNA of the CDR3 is TGTGCCAGCAGCCAAGTTGCGGGATTAAACACCGGGGAGCTGTTTTTT. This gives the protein CASSQVAGLNTGELFF.

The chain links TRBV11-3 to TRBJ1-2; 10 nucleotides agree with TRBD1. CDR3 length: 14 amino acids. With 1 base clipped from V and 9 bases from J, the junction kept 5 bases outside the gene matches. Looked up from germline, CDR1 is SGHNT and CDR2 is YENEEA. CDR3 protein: CASSLGGDRGSYTF. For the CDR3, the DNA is TGTGCCAGCAGCTTAGGGGGGGACAGGGGAAGCTACACCTTC.

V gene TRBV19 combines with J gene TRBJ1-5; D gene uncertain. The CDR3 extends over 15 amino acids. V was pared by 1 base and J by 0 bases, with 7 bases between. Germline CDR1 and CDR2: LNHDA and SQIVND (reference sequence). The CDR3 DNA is TGTGCCAGTAGTATAGGAGCTTATAGCAATCAGCCCCAGCATTTT. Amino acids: CASSIGAYSNQPQHF.

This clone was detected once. The CDR3 DNA follows: TGTGCCAGCAGCGCACAGGGCATTGAAGCTTTCTTT. It yields the protein CASSAQGIEAFF. The genes are TRBV11-3 and TRBJ1-1; D might be TRBD1 (6 bases). The length of the CDR3 is 12 residues. Germline V gene sequence: CDR1 SGHNT, CDR2 YENEEA. The V end lost 5 bases, the J end lost 7 bases, and 11 bases lay between the germline ends.

CDR3 region: CASRPGGSNQPQHF. The CDR3 DNA reads as TGTGCCAGCAGACCCGGGGGGAGCAATCAGCCCCAGCATTTT. The chain employs TRBV7-9 and TRBJ1-5; possibly TRBD1 for D (5 bases). Germline lookup yields CDR1 SEHNR and CDR2 FQNEAQ (reference sequence). CDR3 length equals 14 residues. With 6 bases removed from V and 1 base from J, the gap between germline ends came to 10 bases.

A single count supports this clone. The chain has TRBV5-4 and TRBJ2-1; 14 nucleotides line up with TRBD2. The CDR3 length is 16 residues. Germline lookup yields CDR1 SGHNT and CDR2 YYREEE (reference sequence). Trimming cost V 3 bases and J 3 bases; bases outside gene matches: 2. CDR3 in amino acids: CASSSTSGGVYNEQFF. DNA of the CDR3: TGTGCCAGCAGCTCGACTAGCGGGGGGGTCTACAATGAGCAGTTCTTC.

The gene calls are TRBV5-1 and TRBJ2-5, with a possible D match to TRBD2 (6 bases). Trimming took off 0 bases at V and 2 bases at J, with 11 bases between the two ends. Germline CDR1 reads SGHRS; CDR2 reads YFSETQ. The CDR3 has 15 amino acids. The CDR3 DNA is TGCGCCAGCAGCTTGGCGTTGGGACTGCAAGAGACCCAGTACTTC. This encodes CASSLALGLQETQYF.

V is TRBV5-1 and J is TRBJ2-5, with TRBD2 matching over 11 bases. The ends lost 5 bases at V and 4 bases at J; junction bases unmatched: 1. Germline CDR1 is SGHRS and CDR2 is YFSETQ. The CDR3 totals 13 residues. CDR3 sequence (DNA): TGCGCCAGCAGTAGCGGGGGGGGAGAGACCCAGTACTTC. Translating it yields CASSSGGGETQYF.

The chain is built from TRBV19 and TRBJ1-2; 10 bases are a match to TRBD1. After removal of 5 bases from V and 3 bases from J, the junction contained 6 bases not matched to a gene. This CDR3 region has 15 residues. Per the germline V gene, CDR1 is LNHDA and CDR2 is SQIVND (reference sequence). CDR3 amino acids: CASSAQTGGDYGYTF. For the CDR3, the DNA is TGTGCCAGTAGTGCACAGACAGGGGGCGACTATGGCTACACCTTC.

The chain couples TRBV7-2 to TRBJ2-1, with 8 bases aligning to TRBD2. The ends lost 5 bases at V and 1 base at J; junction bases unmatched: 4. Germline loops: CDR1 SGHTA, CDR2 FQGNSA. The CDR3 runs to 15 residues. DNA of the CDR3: TGTGCCAGCAGCCGGGAGGGTAGATCCTACAATGAGCAGTTCTTC. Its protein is CASSREGRSYNEQFF.

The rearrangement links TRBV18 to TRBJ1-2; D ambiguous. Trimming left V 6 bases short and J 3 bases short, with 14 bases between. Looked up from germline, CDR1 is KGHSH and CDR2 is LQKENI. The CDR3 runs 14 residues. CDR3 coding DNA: TGTGCCAGCTCCCCTTCCATGGGAGACTATGGCTACACCTTC. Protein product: CASSPSMGDYGYTF.